These 16 T cell receptor beta chains originate from one sample sequenced in a study of T-cell reconstitution after alpha-beta-depleted transplantation in children. Unique molecular identifiers were used to barcode this TCRbeta library. TCRdb called the PCR reads again in MiXCR, with one record for every CDR3 protein. This table has about 580,000 distinct CDR3 sequences, 20% to 25% appearing once. Material: PBMCs, mostly from graft donor cells, obtained 360 days after TCRalphabeta/CD19-depleted stem cell transplant. These receptors were obtained from a boy in the first two years of life who had a stem cell transplant for acute myeloid leukemia, so the T cells may come from the graft donor.

V is TRBV30 and J is TRBJ1-2; D not resolved. Trimming shortened V by 3 bases and J by 4 bases, and 18 bases separated the two germline ends. The CDR3 contains 15 residues. Germline V gene data show CDR1 as GTSNPN and CDR2 as SVGIG (reference sequence). The CDR3 spells CAWSPSGIRPYGYTF. The CDR3 bases are TGTGCCTGGAGCCCATCGGGGATAAGGCCCTATGGCTACACCTTC.

The chain joins TRBV6-1 to TRBJ2-6; D is perhaps TRBD1 or TRBD2 (5 bases each). The CDR3 length is 15 residues. Germline CDR1 reads MNHNS; CDR2 reads SASEGT. Trimming shortened V by 6 bases and J by 0 bases, and 9 bases separated the two germline ends. The CDR3 region is CASRGPHSGANVLTF. CDR3 coding DNA: TGTGCCAGCAGGGGACCGCACTCTGGGGCCAACGTCCTGACTTTC.

There are many counts of this clonotype. This chain connects TRBV10-3 to TRBJ1-5, with D possibly TRBD1 on 5 matching bases. The germline V gene has CDR1 ENHRY and CDR2 SYGVKD. CDR3 length: 14 amino acids. V was clipped by 4 bases and J by 3 bases, with 10 bases between them. The CDR3 loop reads CAISGRQNNQPQHF. In nucleotides, the CDR3 is TGTGCCATCAGTGGTCGACAGAACAATCAGCCCCAGCATTTT.

This chain joins TRBV4-1 and TRBJ1-6; 7 bases align to TRBD1. The CDR3 consists of 15 residues. V was clipped by 0 bases and J by 13 bases; unmatched bases: 9. Germline CDR1 reads MGHRA; CDR2 reads YSYEKL. CDR3 sequence (DNA): TGCGCCAGCAGCCAAGATTGGACAGGCCCAGGGCCCCTCCACTTT. Translating gives CASSQDWTGPGPLHF.

This clonotype was observed at least ten times. V is TRBV20-1 and J is TRBJ1-4, with D hard to call. Trimming stripped 3 bases from V and 4 bases from J, with 6 bases between. The CDR3 has 12 residues. CDR1 DFQATT and CDR2 SNEGSKA come from the germline V gene (reference sequence). The CDR3 is CSASSDNEKLFF. The CDR3, as DNA: TGCAGTGCTAGTTCGGATAATGAAAAACTGTTTTTT.

This clonotype was detected ten times or more. The gene calls are TRBV4-1 and TRBJ2-2; TRBD1 matches 8 bases. CDR3 length: 16 amino acids. The J segment lost 4 bases and the V segment lost 0 bases, leaving 4 bases of the junction unmatched. CDR1 is MGHRA, CDR2 YSYEKL, per germline. Here the CDR3 reads CASSQDQGAGTGELFF. CDR3 DNA: TGCGCCAGCAGCCAAGACCAGGGGGCGGGCACCGGGGAGCTGTTTTTT.

This chain joins TRBV27 and TRBJ2-2, with a possible D match to TRBD1 (6 bases). Germline CDR1 reads MNHEY; CDR2 reads SMNVEV (reference sequence). Deletions cut 3 bases from V and 3 bases from J, with 14 bases between. The CDR3 contains 16 residues. The CDR3 region has the DNA TGTGCCAGCAGTTTCCAATACACAGGGTACACCGGGGAGCTGTTTTTT. Protein: CASSFQYTGYTGELFF.

CDR3 nucleotides: TGTGCCAGCAGCCCGACAGGGTTTCGGGAGACCCAGTACTTC. This translates into CASSPTGFRETQYF. The chain employs TRBV12-3 or TRBV12-4 and TRBJ2-5, with 7 bases fitting TRBD1. The CDR3 runs 14 residues. The V segment lost 6 bases and the J segment 5 bases; nucleotides outside the gene matches: 9.

This clonotype was counted many times. The rearrangement joins TRBV28 to TRBJ2-7; D unclear. The V and J ends lost 2 bases and 4 bases respectively, with 9 bases between them. The germline gives CDR1 MDHEN, CDR2 SYDVKM. The CDR3 totals 13 residues. The DNA of the CDR3 is TGTGCCAGCAGTTTAGATCAAGGGTACGAGCAGTACGTC. It specifies CASSLDQGYEQYV.

This clonotype appeared many times. The chain links TRBV7-2 to TRBJ1-4, with TRBD1 matching over 12 bases. J lost 0 bases, V lost 0 bases, and 2 bases had no gene match. This CDR3 is 18 amino acids long. Germline V CDR1 and CDR2: SGHTA, FQGNSA. CDR3 sequence: CASSLAGTGGATNEKLFF. CDR3 nucleotide sequence: TGTGCCAGCAGCTTAGCCGGGACAGGGGGCGCAACTAATGAAAAACTGTTTTTT.

The chain uses TRBV2 and TRBJ2-1, with 8 bases that match TRBD1. The germline gives CDR1 SNHLY, CDR2 FYNNEI. The CDR3 runs 14 residues. V trimming: 5 bases; J trimming: 5 bases; junction bases outside the gene matches: 5. The DNA for the CDR3 is TGTGCCAGCAGTAGGGCGGACAGGGACAATGAGCAGTTCTTC. This codes for CASSRADRDNEQFF.

This clonotype was recorded many times. The rearrangement joins TRBV19 to TRBJ2-7; D not certain. V dropped 3 bases and J dropped 2 bases, with 14 bases sitting between them. Germline loops: CDR1 LNHDA, CDR2 SQIVND (reference sequence). This CDR3 is 15 amino acids long. Here the CDR3 reads CASSIGGLYTYEQYF. The DNA for the CDR3 is TGTGCCAGTAGTATCGGCGGATTATACACCTACGAGCAGTACTTC.

V usage is TRBV6-1 and J usage is TRBJ2-2, with TRBD1 matching 7 bases. This CDR3 region has 16 residues. The germline V gene encodes CDR1 MNHNS and CDR2 SASEGT. Germline trimming cut 2 bases from V and 7 bases from J; bases unmatched to any gene: 10. The CDR3 sequence: CASSEPERGQGGELFF. The CDR3 DNA sequence: TGTGCCAGCAGTGAACCGGAGAGGGGGCAGGGCGGGGAGCTGTTTTTT.

This clonotype was detected ten times or more. CDR3 in amino acids: CASSLARDSMNTEAFF. In DNA, the CDR3 is TGTGCCAGCAGCTTAGCAAGGGACAGCATGAACACTGAAGCTTTCTTT. J is TRBJ1-1 and V is TRBV7-8; the match to TRBD1 covers 7 bases. The CDR3 sequence is 16 residues long. V lost 0 bases, J lost 0 bases, and 4 bases stayed unmatched. CDR1 and CDR2 (germline): SGHVS, FQNEAQ.

The table lists this clonotype with many counts. The chain combines TRBV7-2 with TRBJ2-3, with D unresolved. This CDR3 has 16 amino acids. V dropped 3 bases and J dropped 3 bases, with 16 bases sitting between them. Germline values: CDR1 SGHTA, CDR2 FQGNSA. The CDR3 loop reads CASSFTGTHRTDTQYF. As DNA, the CDR3 is TGTGCCAGCAGCTTCACCGGAACCCACAGAACAGATACGCAGTATTTT.

This chain connects TRBV12-3 or TRBV12-4 to TRBJ1-1; D is uncertain. The CDR3 runs to 13 residues. V lost 7 bases to trimming and J lost 0 bases, with 9 bases between them. CDR3 sequence: CASNGEMNTEAFF. The CDR3 DNA reads TGTGCCAGCAACGGCGAAATGAACACTGAAGCTTTCTTT.